This is a list of T cell receptor beta chains from one sample in a study of blood T cell repertoires in COVID-19. Sequencing was performed with immunoSEQ multiplex PCR; in TCRdb, only in-frame clones are kept and a portion is missing. The repertoire holds 70,000 or so clones, with 82% as singletons. Source material: peripheral blood. The source of these receptors is a human donor in a cohort sampled during active COVID-19. The CDR3 runs from the conserved cysteine through the conserved F or W. D genes are given only for firm matches. Where a row states a size, it is once, few, many or the class of an expanded clone; other rows omit it.

j_gene: TRBJ2-5
d_gene: -
abundance: -
v_gene: TRBV18
CDR3aa: CASSVGQGETQYF
CDR3nt: TGTGCCAGCTCCGTAGGGCAGGGTGAGACCCAGTACTTC

j_gene: TRBJ2-6
d_gene: -
abundance: once
v_gene: TRBV18
CDR3aa: CASSPTGDWANVLTF
CDR3nt: TGTGCCAGCTCACCAACGGGGGACTGGGCCAACGTCCTGACTTTC

j_gene: TRBJ1-6
d_gene: TRBD1
abundance: -
v_gene: TRBV5-4
CDR3aa: CASSTGGKPSPLHF
CDR3nt: TGTGCCAGCAGCACAGGGGGCAAACCCTCACCCCTCCACTTT

j_gene: TRBJ1-6
d_gene: -
abundance: few
v_gene: TRBV21-1
CDR3aa: CATRSRWCHSPLHF
CDR3nt: TGTGCCACCCGATCTCGGTGGTGCCATTCACCCCTCCACTTT

j_gene: TRBJ2-7
d_gene: -
abundance: few
v_gene: TRBV2
CDR3aa: CASQYAAGLYEQYF
CDR3nt: TGTGCCAGTCAATACGCGGCGGGCCTTTACGAGCAGTACTTC

j_gene: TRBJ1-1
d_gene: -
abundance: -
v_gene: TRBV6-1
CDR3aa: CASSELVGAAGTEAFF
CDR3nt: TGTGCCAGCAGTGAATTAGTAGGGGCTGCAGGTACTGAAGCTTTCTTT

j_gene: TRBJ1-2
d_gene: -
abundance: -
v_gene: TRBV29-1
CDR3aa: CSVESRLAYGYTF
CDR3nt: TGCAGCGTTGAGTCCAGACTCGCCTATGGCTACACCTTC

j_gene: TRBJ1-2
d_gene: TRBD1
abundance: -
v_gene: TRBV5-8
CDR3aa: CASSLAGGSYGYTF
CDR3nt: TGTGCCAGCAGCTTGGCAGGGGGCAGCTATGGCTACACCTTC

j_gene: TRBJ1-6
d_gene: -
abundance: -
v_gene: TRBV5-5
CDR3aa: CASSPGTLRSPLHF
CDR3nt: TGTGCCAGCAGCCCCGGGACTTTAAGGTCACCCCTCCACTTT

j_gene: TRBJ2-7
d_gene: TRBD2
abundance: -
v_gene: TRBV11-2
CDR3aa: CASSSSLALAYEQYF
CDR3nt: TGTGCCAGCAGCTCCTCACTAGCGTTGGCCTACGAGCAGTACTTC

j_gene: TRBJ1-2
d_gene: -
abundance: few
v_gene: TRBV29-1
CDR3aa: CSVDGGAAIAYGYTF
CDR3nt: TGCAGCGTTGACGGAGGGGCGGCGATAGCATATGGCTACACCTTC

j_gene: TRBJ1-5
d_gene: TRBD1
abundance: -
v_gene: TRBV19
CDR3aa: CASSQRGGQGAIHQPQHF
CDR3nt: TGTGCCAGTAGTCAAAGGGGAGGACAGGGGGCGATCCATCAGCCCCAGCATTTT

j_gene: TRBJ2-7
d_gene: TRBD1
abundance: -
v_gene: TRBV6-2/TRBV6-3
CDR3aa: CASSYSYKTGGNPWEQYF
CDR3nt: TGTGCCAGCAGTTACTCCTACAAGACAGGGGGAAACCCCTGGGAGCAGTACTTC

j_gene: TRBJ2-7
d_gene: TRBD2
abundance: -
v_gene: TRBV6-5
CDR3aa: CASEGLAGGGYEQYF
CDR3nt: TGTGCCAGCGAAGGGCTAGCGGGGGGCGGCTACGAGCAGTACTTC

j_gene: TRBJ2-7
d_gene: TRBD1
abundance: few
v_gene: TRBV30
CDR3aa: CAWSAYYPGTGNNEQYF
CDR3nt: TGTGCCTGGAGTGCGTACTATCCCGGGACAGGGAACAACGAGCAGTACTTC

j_gene: TRBJ1-2
d_gene: -
abundance: -
v_gene: TRBV18
CDR3aa: CASSPGGQLNYGYTF
CDR3nt: TGTGCCAGCTCACCCGGCGGACAGCTTAACTATGGCTACACCTTC

j_gene: TRBJ1-2
d_gene: TRBD1
abundance: -
v_gene: TRBV10-3
CDR3aa: CASAPGQATSNYGYTF
CDR3nt: TGTGCCAGCGCGCCGGGACAGGCAACTTCTAACTATGGCTACACCTTC

j_gene: TRBJ1-2
d_gene: -
abundance: -
v_gene: TRBV7-2
CDR3aa: CASSRQSNYGYTF
CDR3nt: TGTGCCAGCAGCCGACAGAGTAACTATGGCTACACCTTC

j_gene: TRBJ2-7
d_gene: -
abundance: -
v_gene: TRBV9
CDR3aa: CASSKEAGRAKGEQYF
CDR3nt: TGTGCCAGCAGCAAAGAGGCCGGCAGGGCAAAAGGCGAGCAGTACTTC

j_gene: TRBJ1-2
d_gene: -
abundance: -
v_gene: TRBV29-1
CDR3aa: CSVERRGDYGYTF
CDR3nt: TGCAGCGTCGAACGACGGGGGGATTATGGCTACACCTTC

j_gene: TRBJ1-5
d_gene: -
abundance: -
v_gene: TRBV30
CDR3aa: CAWSVGGDRYQHF
CDR3nt: TGTGCCTGGAGTGTTGGCGGGGACCGGTATCAGCATTTT

j_gene: TRBJ1-1
d_gene: TRBD1
abundance: -
v_gene: TRBV20-1
CDR3aa: CSADRETEAFF
CDR3nt: TGCAGTGCTGACAGGGAAACTGAAGCTTTCTTT

j_gene: TRBJ1-2
d_gene: TRBD1
abundance: -
v_gene: TRBV12-3/TRBV12-4
CDR3aa: CASSRDSNGYTF
CDR3nt: TGTGCCAGCAGCAGGGACAGCAATGGCTACACCTTC

j_gene: TRBJ1-1
d_gene: TRBD1
abundance: -
v_gene: TRBV3-1/TRBV3-2
CDR3aa: CASRPTGSTEAFF
CDR3nt: TGTGCCAGCAGACCGACAGGGAGCACTGAAGCTTTCTTT

j_gene: TRBJ2-3
d_gene: -
abundance: -
v_gene: TRBV7-2
CDR3aa: CASSLMSSPSDTQYF
CDR3nt: TGTGCCAGCAGCTTAATGTCTAGCCCGTCAGATACGCAGTATTTT

j_gene: TRBJ2-7
d_gene: -
abundance: -
v_gene: TRBV5-1
CDR3aa: CASSPAGYEQYF
CDR3nt: TGCGCCAGCAGCCCGGCGGGGTACGAGCAGTACTTC

j_gene: TRBJ2-7
d_gene: -
abundance: -
v_gene: TRBV30
CDR3aa: CAWSVSVTPGGTEYF
CDR3nt: TGTGCCTGGAGTGTCTCGGTCACCCCTGGAGGGACTGAATACTTC

j_gene: TRBJ2-7
d_gene: TRBD1
abundance: -
v_gene: TRBV6-6
CDR3aa: CASSRAGTGAYEQYF
CDR3nt: TGTGCCAGCAGTAGGGCCGGGACAGGGGCCTACGAGCAGTACTTC

j_gene: TRBJ2-6
d_gene: -
abundance: -
v_gene: TRBV15
CDR3aa: CATSRDRWGAGANVLTF
CDR3nt: TGTGCCACCAGCAGAGATCGTTGGGGAGCTGGGGCCAACGTCCTGACTTTC

j_gene: TRBJ2-7
d_gene: -
abundance: -
v_gene: TRBV30
CDR3aa: CAWSVGGSTYEQYF
CDR3nt: TGTGCCTGGAGTGTAGGAGGCAGCACCTACGAGCAGTACTTC

j_gene: TRBJ2-5
d_gene: -
abundance: -
v_gene: TRBV5-1
CDR3aa: CASSLAGRPETQYF
CDR3nt: TGCGCCAGCAGCTTGGCCGGCAGGCCAGAGACCCAGTACTTC

j_gene: TRBJ2-7
d_gene: -
abundance: -
v_gene: TRBV5-1
CDR3aa: CASSSRDSVYEQYF
CDR3nt: TGCGCCAGCAGCTCGCGGGACAGCGTATACGAGCAGTACTTC

j_gene: TRBJ1-2
d_gene: -
abundance: -
v_gene: TRBV6-5
CDR3aa: CASRDRHYTF
CDR3nt: TGTGCCAGCAGAGACAGGCACTACACCTTC

j_gene: TRBJ1-5
d_gene: -
abundance: -
v_gene: TRBV19
CDR3aa: CASSDGPHRAPGQPQHF
CDR3nt: TGTGCCAGTAGTGATGGACCCCACAGGGCGCCCGGCCAGCCCCAGCATTTT

j_gene: TRBJ1-2
d_gene: TRBD1
abundance: -
v_gene: TRBV5-5
CDR3aa: CASSLGRQGAHGYTF
CDR3nt: TGTGCCAGCAGCTTGGGGCGTCAGGGGGCGCACGGCTACACCTTC

j_gene: TRBJ2-7
d_gene: TRBD1
abundance: -
v_gene: TRBV2
CDR3aa: CASRQDRSSYEQYF
CDR3nt: TGTGCCAGCAGACAGGACAGGAGCTCCTACGAGCAGTACTTC

j_gene: TRBJ2-5
d_gene: TRBD2
abundance: -
v_gene: TRBV7-2
CDR3aa: CASSFGTSGGPLWETQYF
CDR3nt: TGTGCCAGCAGCTTCGGGACTAGCGGGGGCCCACTTTGGGAGACCCAGTACTTC

j_gene: TRBJ1-6
d_gene: -
abundance: -
v_gene: TRBV7-9
CDR3aa: CASSPRGFLDSPLHF
CDR3nt: TGTGCCAGCAGCCCCCGGGGGTTCTTAGATTCACCCCTCCACTTT

j_gene: TRBJ1-4
d_gene: -
abundance: -
v_gene: TRBV4-2
CDR3aa: CASSRERREKLFF
CDR3nt: TGTGCCAGCAGCCGAGAAAGGAGGGAAAAACTGTTTTTT

j_gene: TRBJ2-6
d_gene: -
abundance: -
v_gene: TRBV7-2
CDR3aa: CASSLGSGFTANVLTF
CDR3nt: TGTGCCAGCAGCTTAGGGTCAGGTTTTACGGCCAACGTCCTGACTTTC

j_gene: TRBJ2-5
d_gene: -
abundance: -
v_gene: TRBV19
CDR3aa: CASSIATRGETQYF
CDR3nt: TGTGCCAGTAGTATCGCAACACGCGGGGAGACCCAGTACTTC

j_gene: TRBJ1-2
d_gene: TRBD1
abundance: -
v_gene: TRBV18
CDR3aa: CASSPPSTGRLNYGYTF
CDR3nt: TGTGCCAGCTCACCACCTTCGACAGGGCGCTTAAACTATGGCTACACCTTC

j_gene: TRBJ1-1
d_gene: TRBD1
abundance: few
v_gene: TRBV30
CDR3aa: CAWTRQGDTEAFF
CDR3nt: TGTGCCTGGACTAGACAGGGTGATACTGAAGCTTTCTTT

j_gene: TRBJ2-7
d_gene: TRBD2
abundance: -
v_gene: TRBV13
CDR3aa: CASSPRVAGAEQYF
CDR3nt: TGTGCCAGCAGCCCCCGCGTAGCGGGGGCCGAGCAGTACTTC

j_gene: TRBJ2-7
d_gene: TRBD1
abundance: few
v_gene: TRBV2
CDR3aa: CASTLFGTGGFSEQYF
CDR3nt: TGTGCCAGCACCTTGTTCGGGACAGGGGGTTTCTCCGAGCAGTACTTC

j_gene: TRBJ1-2
d_gene: TRBD1
abundance: -
v_gene: TRBV5-1
CDR3aa: CASSLYGQGGLYGYTF
CDR3nt: TGCGCCAGCAGCTTGTATGGACAGGGGGGTCTCTATGGCTACACCTTC

j_gene: TRBJ1-5
d_gene: TRBD1
abundance: few
v_gene: TRBV27
CDR3aa: CASRIQGYNQPQHF
CDR3nt: TGTGCCAGCAGGATACAGGGGTACAATCAGCCCCAGCATTTT

j_gene: TRBJ1-6
d_gene: -
abundance: -
v_gene: TRBV6-2/TRBV6-3
CDR3aa: CASTPLQGARSPLHF
CDR3nt: TGTGCCAGCACCCCCTTACAAGGGGCAAGGTCACCCCTCCACTTT

j_gene: TRBJ1-1
d_gene: -
abundance: -
v_gene: TRBV12-3/TRBV12-4
CDR3aa: CASSPTGRGAFF
CDR3nt: TGTGCCAGCAGCCCTACAGGGAGGGGTGCTTTCTTT

j_gene: TRBJ2-7
d_gene: -
abundance: -
v_gene: TRBV12-3/TRBV12-4
CDR3aa: CASSRDSREQYF
CDR3nt: TGTGCCAGCAGCAGGGACTCGAGGGAGCAGTACTTC

j_gene: TRBJ2-2
d_gene: -
abundance: -
v_gene: TRBV4-3
CDR3aa: CASSHESPSSLNTGELFF
CDR3nt: TGCGCCAGCAGCCATGAGAGCCCCTCTAGCCTTAACACCGGGGAGCTGTTTTTT

j_gene: TRBJ1-6
d_gene: -
abundance: -
v_gene: TRBV3-1/TRBV3-2
CDR3aa: CASSQETGPLHF
CDR3nt: TGTGCCAGCAGCCAAGAAACAGGACCCCTCCACTTT

j_gene: TRBJ2-7
d_gene: TRBD1
abundance: -
v_gene: TRBV7-8
CDR3aa: CASSLGWWDRGQYEQYF
CDR3nt: TGTGCCAGCAGCTTAGGTTGGTGGGACAGGGGGCAATACGAGCAGTACTTC

j_gene: TRBJ2-5
d_gene: TRBD1
abundance: -
v_gene: TRBV18
CDR3aa: CASSLSDRGSETQYF
CDR3nt: TGTGCCAGCTCACTTTCAGACAGGGGATCCGAGACCCAGTACTTC

j_gene: TRBJ2-7
d_gene: -
abundance: -
v_gene: TRBV7-6
CDR3aa: CASSPGANRGYEQYF
CDR3nt: TGTGCCAGCAGCCCAGGGGCCAATAGGGGGTACGAGCAGTACTTC

j_gene: TRBJ2-2
d_gene: -
abundance: -
v_gene: TRBV7-9
CDR3aa: CAAPNAGRNTGELFF
CDR3nt: TGTGCCGCCCCCAACGCGGGGAGGAACACCGGGGAGCTGTTTTTT

j_gene: TRBJ1-1
d_gene: -
abundance: -
v_gene: TRBV14
CDR3aa: CASSRQVNTEAFF
CDR3nt: TGTGCCAGCAGCCGACAAGTGAACACTGAAGCTTTCTTT

j_gene: TRBJ1-2
d_gene: -
abundance: -
v_gene: TRBV5-1
CDR3aa: CASSLALRGENGYTF
CDR3nt: TGCGCCAGCAGCTTGGCATTACGGGGAGAAAATGGCTACACCTTC

j_gene: TRBJ1-1
d_gene: -
abundance: -
v_gene: TRBV4-2
CDR3aa: CASSSQTVNTEAFF
CDR3nt: TGTGCCAGCAGCTCACAAACAGTGAACACTGAAGCTTTCTTT